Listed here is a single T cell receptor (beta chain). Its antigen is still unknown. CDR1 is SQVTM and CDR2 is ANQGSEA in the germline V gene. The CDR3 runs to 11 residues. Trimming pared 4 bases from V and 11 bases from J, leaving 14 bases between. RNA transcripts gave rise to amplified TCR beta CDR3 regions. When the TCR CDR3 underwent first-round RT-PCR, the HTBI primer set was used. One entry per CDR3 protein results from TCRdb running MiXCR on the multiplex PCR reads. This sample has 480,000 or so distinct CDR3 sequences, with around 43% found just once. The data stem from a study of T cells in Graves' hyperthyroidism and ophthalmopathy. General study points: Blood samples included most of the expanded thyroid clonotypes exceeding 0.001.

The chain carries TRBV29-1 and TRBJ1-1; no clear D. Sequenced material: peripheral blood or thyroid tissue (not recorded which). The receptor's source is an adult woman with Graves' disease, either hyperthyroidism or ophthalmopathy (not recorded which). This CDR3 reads CSVVRDAGAFF. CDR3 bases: TGCAGCGTTGTCCGCGACGCGGGGGCTTTCTTT.